This T cell receptor beta chain originates from a study of shared clonotypes between healthy human individuals (TCRdb year 2020). Context from the whole study: The cohort comprised a couple of women and a few men aged 18 to 49 years. Per donor, leukapheresis produced somewhere between about 0.9 and 9 billion PBMCs. For each donor, three plates each were used for CD4 naive and CD4 memory, two plates were used for CD8 naive, and one plate was used for CD8 memory. Blood TCR repertoires of a handful of healthy adults were deeply sequenced to estimate repertoire size and the extent of clonotype sharing between individuals. Libraries were prepared and TCR repertoires were sequenced by different laboratories using diverse techniques, in order to increase sequencing depth and limit assay-specific biases.

The germline V gene encodes CDR1 SGHAT and CDR2 FQNNGV. CDR3 length: 14 amino acids, cysteine to phenylalanine. Only the CDR3 part of the read is kept: 42 bases, read in frame from the first base. V is pared back by 3 bases and J by 1 base, with 7 bases lying between the germline termini. The paper as a whole reports these results and caveats: Higher generation probabilities were observed for clonotypes shared by all four sorted-subset donors than for non-shared clonotypes. Naive subsets generally had larger estimated clonotype richness than memory subsets did. Even with the large sequencing depth, rarefaction of the sorted-subset datasets indicated that sequencing was incomplete. When a few donors were compared, the shared fraction of clonotypes was 5% to 6.5% for naive CD4, about 4% for naive CD8, 2% to 2.5% for memory CD4, and 0.35% to 0.4% for memory CD8. Sampling was restricted to blood, and TCR repertoires in tissues likely differ from the TCR repertoires found in blood. Pairwise subsampling indicated that sequencing depth was expected to affect the degree of clonotype sharing among donors. The small number of donors limited the genetic and exposure-history diversity represented.

The donors were healthy, HIV-negative adults who had no recently reported acute infections or vaccinations. Every donor was a Caucasian adult residing in Nashville, Tennessee, USA. Magnetic negative selection was used to enrich CD4+ T cells, after which naive cells were positively selected on CD45RA and the negative fraction became the memory subset. Blood was collected by leukapheresis, and PBMCs were isolated by Ficoll-Histopaque density gradient centrifugation and then cryopreserved in liquid nitrogen vapor phase. Analytical flow cytometry was used to check the purity and quantity of every magnetically sorted T cell population. Genomic DNA was isolated from every sorted fraction and measured by UV absorbance on a Nanodrop 2000c. As to this clone: Its recognized antigen is unknown. Per-base quality was not reported, and no clone a single base away is much larger than it.

Using the deep immunoSEQ assay, TCR CDR3 regions were amplified from genomic DNA by multiplex PCR. Genomic DNA extracted from each cell subset was distributed evenly over all wells of several immunoSEQ 96-well plates, and each plate served as one replicate. For sorted subsets, each replicate PCR was loaded with 200 ng genomic DNA, equivalent to 30,000 or so T cell genomes. The purified libraries were quantified using a Qubit 3.0 fluorometer, sized with a Bioanalyzer 2100, and then quantified again using the KAPA Library Quantification kit. A separate single-read 150-cycle Illumina NextSeq 550 flow cell was used to sequence each immunoSEQ 96-well plate. In the paper's pipeline: Because the immunoSEQ output included only junctional sequences and no quality scores, the filtering could not be the same as the filtering used for full-length reads. To assign V/J genes and CDR3, sequences were annotated using PyIR, a Python wrapper for IgBLAST v1.9, with IMGT germline references. Reads were filtered out if the reads had weak V/J assignments (E-value above 1e-6), no CDR3, stop codons, out-of-frame junctions, or ambiguous translated residues. V3J clonotypes were defined as sequences sharing an identical inferred V gene, J gene, and CDR3 amino acid sequence. To compute the percentage overlap between repertoires, the number of shared unique clonotypes was divided by the size of the smaller repertoire. Repertoire richness was assessed with RTK rarefaction, the Chao1 estimator, and Recon v2.1 estimates of unobserved clonotypes. For all TCRbeta clonotypes obtained by the gDNA method from several donors, generation probabilities were computed with OLGA. In TCRdb, the immuneACCESS table is reduced to in-frame sequences with V and J assigned. These tables do not hold every clone; where another copy was compared, an unresolved V gene accounts for under half, and the others remain unexplained. The V and J calls and the clone size are those of that table, but D and trimming were determined from the DNA. This sample comprises 600,000 to 750,000 clones, about two thirds of them detected only once. The top ten clonotypes cover approximately 1.8% of the sample.

This sequence uses TRBV11-2 and TRBJ2-1, with an unclear D gene assignment. The clonotype was recovered from a woman in her 30s in good health. The sample was memory CD4+ T cells sorted from blood. The cell subset or site label for this specimen denotes: CD45RA-negative fraction. CDR3 sequence: CASSFLGSYNEQFF. The sequence in DNA is TGTGCCAGCAGCTTCCTGGGGTCCTACAATGAGCAGTTCTTC.